A selection of T cell receptor beta chains follows, all from one sample in a study of blood T cell repertoires in COVID-19. Measured with immunoSEQ multiplex PCR; TCRdb has only the in-frame clones, and not every one. The sample includes a few hundred thousand clones, around 91% of them seen just once. Input material: PBMCs or T cells enriched from blood (not recorded which). These receptors came from a man aged 25 to 40 who had been exposed to COVID-19. CDR3s include the opening cysteine and the closing phenylalanine or tryptophan. Fields, in order: V gene, clone size, D gene, J gene, CDR3 protein, CDR3 DNA. D genes are given only for firm matches. The size field is filled for only some rows; it gives once, few, many or a size class.

v_gene: TRBV19
abundance: NA
d_gene: TRBD1
j_gene: TRBJ2-1
CDR3aa: CASSLIYTGTGVSGEQFF
CDR3nt: TGTGCCAGTAGTCTAATTTACACCGGGACAGGAGTTTCGGGTGAGCAGTTCTTC

v_gene: TRBV6-5
abundance: NA
d_gene: NA
j_gene: TRBJ2-2
CDR3aa: CASSHNTNTGELFF
CDR3nt: TGTGCCAGCAGTCACAACACGAACACCGGGGAGCTGTTTTTT

v_gene: TRBV5-6
abundance: once
d_gene: NA
j_gene: TRBJ1-4
CDR3aa: CASSLVRETNEKLFF
CDR3nt: TGTGCCAGCAGCTTGGTACGAGAGACTAATGAAAAACTGTTTTTT

v_gene: TRBV5-4
abundance: NA
d_gene: NA
j_gene: TRBJ1-2
CDR3aa: CASSLLEREGYTF
CDR3nt: TGTGCCAGCAGCTTGCTAGAACGGGAGGGCTACACCTTC

v_gene: TRBV5-4
abundance: NA
d_gene: TRBD1
j_gene: TRBJ2-5
CDR3aa: CASSLLTGGETQYF
CDR3nt: TGTGCCAGCAGCTTACTGACAGGGGGCGAGACCCAGTACTTC

v_gene: TRBV6-5
abundance: NA
d_gene: NA
j_gene: TRBJ1-2
CDR3aa: CASSYAGVNYGYTF
CDR3nt: TGTGCCAGCAGTTACGCAGGGGTAAACTATGGCTACACCTTC

v_gene: TRBV2
abundance: NA
d_gene: NA
j_gene: TRBJ2-7
CDR3aa: CASSFTGTADNSYEQYF
CDR3nt: TGTGCCAGCAGTTTCACCGGGACTGCGGATAACTCCTACGAGCAGTACTTC

v_gene: TRBV4-1
abundance: once
d_gene: NA
j_gene: TRBJ2-4
CDR3aa: CASSQGQSVAKNIQYF
CDR3nt: TGCGCCAGCAGCCAAGGACAGTCTGTAGCCAAAAACATTCAGTACTTC

v_gene: TRBV5-6
abundance: NA
d_gene: TRBD1
j_gene: TRBJ2-2
CDR3aa: CASSLGQGIGELFF
CDR3nt: TGTGCCAGCAGCTTGGGACAGGGGATCGGGGAGCTGTTTTTT

v_gene: TRBV11-3
abundance: NA
d_gene: TRBD1
j_gene: TRBJ1-1
CDR3aa: CASGTGGFGNTEAFF
CDR3nt: TGTGCCAGCGGGACAGGTGGCTTTGGAAACACTGAAGCTTTCTTT

v_gene: TRBV7-9
abundance: once
d_gene: TRBD1
j_gene: TRBJ2-2
CDR3aa: CASSRDRVGTGELFF
CDR3nt: TGTGCCAGCAGCCGGGACAGGGTGGGCACCGGGGAGCTGTTTTTT

v_gene: TRBV30
abundance: few
d_gene: NA
j_gene: TRBJ1-6
CDR3aa: CAWNLPPTYNSPLHF
CDR3nt: TGTGCCTGGAACTTGCCCCCGACCTATAATTCACCCCTCCACTTT

v_gene: TRBV5-5
abundance: NA
d_gene: NA
j_gene: TRBJ1-1
CDR3aa: CASRDTREGWTEAFF
CDR3nt: TGTGCCAGCAGAGATACGAGGGAGGGATGGACTGAAGCTTTCTTT

v_gene: TRBV4-1
abundance: many
d_gene: NA
j_gene: TRBJ1-5
CDR3aa: CASSQRDWSSNQPQHF
CDR3nt: TGCGCCAGCAGCCAGCGGGACTGGTCCAGCAATCAGCCCCAGCATTTT

v_gene: TRBV7-2
abundance: NA
d_gene: NA
j_gene: TRBJ1-5
CDR3aa: CASSLQGTPYSNQPQHF
CDR3nt: TGTGCCAGCAGCTTACAGGGGACCCCTTATAGCAATCAGCCCCAGCATTTT

v_gene: TRBV4-3
abundance: NA
d_gene: NA
j_gene: TRBJ2-1
CDR3aa: CASSQVWAQNNEQFF
CDR3nt: TGCGCCAGCAGCCAAGTGTGGGCACAGAACAATGAGCAGTTCTTC

v_gene: TRBV11-2
abundance: NA
d_gene: NA
j_gene: TRBJ2-3
CDR3aa: CASSPIPDWRGSLTDTQYF
CDR3nt: TGTGCCAGCAGCCCAATCCCAGACTGGCGGGGCTCCCTCACAGATACGCAGTATTTT

v_gene: TRBV7-6
abundance: NA
d_gene: NA
j_gene: TRBJ2-7
CDR3aa: CASSFTAGTDSYEQYF
CDR3nt: TGTGCCAGCAGCTTTACCGCCGGGACTGACTCCTACGAGCAGTACTTC

v_gene: TRBV4-3
abundance: NA
d_gene: TRBD1
j_gene: TRBJ1-4
CDR3aa: CASSQSNQGVGEKLFF
CDR3nt: TGCGCCAGCAGCCAATCAAACCAGGGGGTCGGTGAAAAACTGTTTTTT

v_gene: TRBV6-1
abundance: NA
d_gene: NA
j_gene: TRBJ1-2
CDR3aa: CASSELGSYGYTF
CDR3nt: TGTGCCAGCAGTGAACTCGGGAGCTATGGCTACACCTTC

v_gene: TRBV7-7
abundance: NA
d_gene: NA
j_gene: TRBJ2-7
CDR3aa: CASSPRDGDLEQYF
CDR3nt: TGTGCCAGCAGCCCGCGGGACGGGGACCTCGAGCAGTACTTC

v_gene: TRBV6-5
abundance: NA
d_gene: NA
j_gene: TRBJ1-2
CDR3aa: CASSLREAGGYTF
CDR3nt: TGTGCCAGCAGCCTCAGGGAAGCGGGCGGCTACACCTTC

v_gene: TRBV4-1
abundance: NA
d_gene: NA
j_gene: TRBJ1-1
CDR3aa: CASSQPQARMNTEAFF
CDR3nt: TGCGCCAGCAGCCAACCTCAGGCCCGAATGAACACTGAAGCTTTCTTT

v_gene: TRBV10-2
abundance: NA
d_gene: NA
j_gene: TRBJ2-7
CDR3aa: CASLTGKGYEQYF
CDR3nt: TGCGCCAGCCTGACAGGAAAAGGCTACGAGCAGTACTTC

v_gene: TRBV11-2
abundance: NA
d_gene: TRBD1
j_gene: TRBJ1-1
CDR3aa: CASSPHRGNTEAFF
CDR3nt: TGTGCCAGCAGCCCGCACAGGGGAAACACTGAAGCTTTCTTT

v_gene: TRBV9
abundance: NA
d_gene: TRBD1
j_gene: TRBJ1-4
CDR3aa: CASSVTPDRGNEKLFF
CDR3nt: TGTGCCAGCAGCGTTACCCCGGACAGGGGAAATGAAAAACTGTTTTTT

v_gene: TRBV7-3
abundance: NA
d_gene: TRBD1
j_gene: TRBJ2-2
CDR3aa: CASSDRVTNTGELFF
CDR3nt: TGTGCCAGCAGCGACAGGGTTACGAACACCGGGGAGCTGTTTTTT

v_gene: TRBV7-2
abundance: NA
d_gene: NA
j_gene: TRBJ2-5
CDR3aa: CASSLGHTSQETQYF
CDR3nt: TGTGCCAGCAGCCTCGGACATACCTCCCAAGAGACCCAGTACTTC

v_gene: TRBV11-3
abundance: NA
d_gene: TRBD2
j_gene: TRBJ2-1
CDR3aa: CASSSFSGADNEQFF
CDR3nt: TGTGCCAGCAGCTCATTTAGCGGGGCCGACAATGAGCAGTTCTTC

v_gene: TRBV5-4
abundance: NA
d_gene: NA
j_gene: TRBJ1-2
CDR3aa: CASSRDSANYGYTF
CDR3nt: TGTGCCAGCAGCCGGGACTCCGCCAACTATGGCTACACCTTC

v_gene: TRBV27
abundance: NA
d_gene: TRBD1
j_gene: TRBJ1-1
CDR3aa: CASSPDRARPSPDQATEAFF
CDR3nt: TGTGCCAGCAGTCCTGACAGGGCAAGGCCTAGCCCCGACCAGGCCACTGAAGCTTTCTTT

v_gene: TRBV6-1
abundance: NA
d_gene: TRBD1
j_gene: TRBJ2-3
CDR3aa: CASSERTGGSTDTQYF
CDR3nt: TGTGCCAGCAGTGAACGGACAGGGGGCTCTACAGATACGCAGTATTTT

v_gene: TRBV27
abundance: NA
d_gene: NA
j_gene: TRBJ2-7
CDR3aa: CASSYGGRSYEQYF
CDR3nt: TGTGCCAGCAGTTACGGGGGGCGATCCTACGAGCAGTACTTC

v_gene: TRBV10-3
abundance: NA
d_gene: NA
j_gene: TRBJ2-5
CDR3aa: CAISESEETQYF
CDR3nt: TGTGCCATCAGTGAGTCGGAGGAGACCCAGTACTTC

v_gene: TRBV5-4
abundance: once
d_gene: NA
j_gene: TRBJ1-1
CDR3aa: CASSLGGVGRGTEAFF
CDR3nt: TGTGCCAGCAGCTTGGGGGGCGTCGGGCGGGGCACTGAAGCTTTCTTT

v_gene: TRBV6-5
abundance: NA
d_gene: NA
j_gene: TRBJ1-5
CDR3aa: CASSPPVVSNQPQHF
CDR3nt: TGTGCCAGCAGTCCCCCGGTTGTTAGCAATCAGCCCCAGCATTTT

v_gene: TRBV6-5
abundance: NA
d_gene: TRBD1
j_gene: TRBJ1-2
CDR3aa: CASSYSPGQAPYTF
CDR3nt: TGTGCCAGCAGTTACTCACCGGGACAGGCTCCCTACACCTTC

v_gene: TRBV7-2
abundance: NA
d_gene: TRBD1
j_gene: TRBJ2-1
CDR3aa: CASSFQGAGDEQFF
CDR3nt: TGTGCCAGCAGCTTCCAGGGGGCGGGTGATGAGCAGTTCTTC

v_gene: TRBV5-6
abundance: once
d_gene: NA
j_gene: TRBJ1-6
CDR3aa: CASSLFGGLGSPLHF
CDR3nt: TGTGCCAGCAGCTTGTTCGGGGGACTTGGATCACCCCTCCACTTT

v_gene: TRBV5-4
abundance: once
d_gene: TRBD1
j_gene: TRBJ1-2
CDR3aa: CASADPAGGGYGYTF
CDR3nt: TGTGCCAGCGCCGACCCAGCAGGGGGCGGCTATGGCTACACCTTC

v_gene: TRBV9
abundance: NA
d_gene: TRBD1
j_gene: TRBJ2-7
CDR3aa: CASSVRDRGYEQYF
CDR3nt: TGTGCCAGCAGCGTCCGGGACAGGGGTTACGAGCAGTACTTC

v_gene: TRBV12-3/TRBV12-4
abundance: NA
d_gene: NA
j_gene: TRBJ2-7
CDR3aa: CASSTWGRYEQYF
CDR3nt: TGTGCCAGCAGTACCTGGGGCAGATACGAGCAGTACTTC

v_gene: TRBV6-2/TRBV6-3
abundance: NA
d_gene: NA
j_gene: TRBJ1-1
CDR3aa: CASSYSGGRAHAFF
CDR3nt: TGTGCCAGCAGTTACTCGGGAGGGAGGGCGCATGCTTTCTTT